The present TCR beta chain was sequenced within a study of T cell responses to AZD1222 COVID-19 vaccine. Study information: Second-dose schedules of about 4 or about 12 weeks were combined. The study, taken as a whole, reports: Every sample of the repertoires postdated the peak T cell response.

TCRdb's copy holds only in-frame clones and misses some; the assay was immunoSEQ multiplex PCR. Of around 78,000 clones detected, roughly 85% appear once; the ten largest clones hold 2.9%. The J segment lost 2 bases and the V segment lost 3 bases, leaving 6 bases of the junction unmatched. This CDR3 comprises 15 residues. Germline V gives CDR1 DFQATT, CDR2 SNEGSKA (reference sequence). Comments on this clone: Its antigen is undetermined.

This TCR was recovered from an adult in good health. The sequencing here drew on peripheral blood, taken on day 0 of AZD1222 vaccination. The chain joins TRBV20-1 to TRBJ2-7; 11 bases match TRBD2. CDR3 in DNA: TGCAGTGCTAGTCTGGCTAGCGGGGGGACCTACGAGCAGTACTTC. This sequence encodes CSASLASGGTYEQYF.